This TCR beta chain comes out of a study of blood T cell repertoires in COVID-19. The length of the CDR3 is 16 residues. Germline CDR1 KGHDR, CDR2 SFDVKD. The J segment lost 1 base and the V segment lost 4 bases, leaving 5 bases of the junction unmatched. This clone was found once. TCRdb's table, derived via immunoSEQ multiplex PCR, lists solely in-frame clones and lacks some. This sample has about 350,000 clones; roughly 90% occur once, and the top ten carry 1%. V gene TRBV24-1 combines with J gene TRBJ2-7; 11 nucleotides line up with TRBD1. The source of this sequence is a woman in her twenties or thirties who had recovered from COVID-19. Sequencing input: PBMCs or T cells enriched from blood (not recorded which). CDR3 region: CATSDPGTGGSYEQYF. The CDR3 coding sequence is TGTGCCACCAGTGACCCCGGGACAGGGGGATCCTACGAGCAGTACTTC.